The 28 T cell receptor beta chains reported below all come from one sample, sequenced in a study of read filtering for tumor transcriptome and immune sequencing. The library was built from roughly 400 ng RNA with molecular barcoded adaptors for alpha/delta and beta/gamma chains. In TCRdb, the reads were re-called with MiXCR into one record per CDR3 protein. Counted here are 35,000 to 55,000 distinct CDR3 sequences, 12% occurring once; the ten biggest clones make up about 15%. Specimen: a population of CD138-negative cells sorted from bone marrow. The receptors derive from a donor aged 40 or over with multiple myeloma.

This clonotype was seen a few times. The junction departs from germline at one end; a sequencing error may be responsible. The V call is TRBV6-6, the J call TRBJ2-2; D perhaps matches TRBD2 (7 bases). The CDR3 contains 14 residues. Per germline, CDR1 MNHNY and CDR2 SVGAGI (reference sequence). The CDR3 region has the DNA TGTGCCAGCAGCCCCGGGGGGCCCCACGGGGAGCGGTTTTTT. Protein: CASSPGGPHGERFF.

This clonotype has a handful of counts. J is TRBJ2-1 and V is TRBV6-1, with D perhaps TRBD2 (6 bases). The CDR3 runs to 14 residues. The V end was cut by 4 bases, the J end by 8 bases, with 15 bases between. Germline CDR1 and CDR2: MNHNS and SASEGT. CDR3 sequence reads: CASSVAWEVDEQFF. For the CDR3, the DNA is TGTGCCAGCAGTGTCGCGTGGGAGGTGGATGAGCAGTTCTTC.

This clonotype was observed at least ten times. V and J are TRBV3-1 and TRBJ2-3, with D unclear. The CDR3 contains 16 residues. The V gene's germline CDR1 is LGHDT and CDR2 YNNKEL (reference sequence). Trimming took off 3 bases at V and 0 bases at J, with 13 bases between the two ends. In nucleotides, the CDR3 is TGTGCCAGCAGCCACCACCTTCGAACTAGCACAGATACGCAGTATTTT. Its protein product is CASSHHLRTSTDTQYF.

This clonotype has ten or more counts. The rearrangement links TRBV6-6 to TRBJ2-5; TRBD2 agrees at 11 bases. The germline V gene has CDR1 MNHNY and CDR2 SVGAGI (reference sequence). CDR3 length equals 14 residues. The J segment lost 4 bases and the V segment lost 6 bases, leaving 4 bases of the junction unmatched. The CDR3 region has the DNA TGTGCCAGCAGGAATGGACTAGCGGGAGAGACCCAGTACTTC. It specifies CASRNGLAGETQYF.

This clonotype was picked up many times. The chain carries TRBV5-5 and TRBJ2-2; 10 bases are a match to TRBD1. With 6 bases clipped from V and 2 bases from J, the junction kept 16 bases outside the gene matches. CDR1 SGHKS and CDR2 YYEKEE come from the germline V gene (reference sequence). The CDR3 totals 19 residues. CDR3 residues: CASTTRFLGQGKNTGELFF. CDR3 DNA sequence: TGTGCCAGCACTACCCGCTTTTTGGGACAGGGGAAAAACACCGGGGAGCTGTTTTTT.

Concerning this clonotype itself: A much larger clone differs by one base, so this may be a read error. This chain links TRBV5-1 with TRBJ2-2, with a possible D match to TRBD1 (7 bases). Germline loops: CDR1 SGHRS, CDR2 YFSETQ. There are 17 residues in the CDR3. V was trimmed by 7 bases and J by 3 bases, leaving 22 bases between them. CDR3: CASGPGVLGGDTGELFF. DNA of the CDR3: TGCGCCAGCGGCCCGGGGGTCCTAGGGGGCGACACCGGGGAGCTGTTTTTT.

The sample holds many counts of this clonotype. V usage is TRBV7-2 and J usage is TRBJ2-7; D is unclear. V was trimmed by 0 bases and J by 0 bases, leaving 6 bases between them. The germline gives CDR1 SGHTA, CDR2 FQGNSA. The CDR3 loop spans 14 amino acids. The CDR3 sequence is CASSLAAASYEQYF. The CDR3 DNA reads TGTGCCAGCAGCTTAGCGGCGGCCTCCTACGAGCAGTACTTC.

The chain combines TRBV29-1 with TRBJ2-1, with TRBD2 identical over 9 bases. Germline trimming cut 4 bases from V and 9 bases from J; bases unmatched to any gene: 10. Germline V gene lookup returns CDR1 SQVTM and CDR2 ANQGSEA. The CDR3 spans 14 residues. As DNA, the CDR3 is TGCAGCGTTGGAGATTGGAATAGCGGGAGTGAGCAGTTCTTC. Residues: CSVGDWNSGSEQFF.

There are many counts of this clonotype. The chain links TRBV23-1 to TRBJ2-3; D possibly matches TRBD1 or TRBD2 (5 bases each). TRBV23-1 belongs to the ORF category, with a function that is uncertain. The CDR3 runs to 18 residues. V was shortened by 3 bases and J by 3 bases, with 22 bases between the two germline ends. The DNA of the CDR3 is TGCGCCAGCAGTCAGCCTTATTTGGGACCCAACATTACAGATACGCAGTATTTT. Its translation: CASSQPYLGPNITDTQYF.

This chain connects TRBV28 to TRBJ1-4; 7 nucleotides agree with TRBD1. The CDR3 sequence is 15 residues long. With 5 bases clipped from V and 4 bases from J, the junction kept 7 bases outside the gene matches. Germline CDR1 MDHEN, CDR2 SYDVKM. CDR3 sequence: CASSLPTGFNEKLFF. CDR3 nucleotide sequence: TGTGCCAGCAGTCTCCCGACAGGGTTTAATGAAAAACTGTTTTTT.

Ten or more counts support this clonotype. V and J are TRBV29-1 and TRBJ1-2; tentatively, D is TRBD1 (6 bases). This CDR3 comprises 12 residues. V lost 5 bases and J lost 3, with 10 bases in between. Germline CDR1 and CDR2: SQVTM and ANQGSEA. The CDR3 loop reads CSVLGGDYGYTF. CDR3 in DNA: TGCAGCGTTTTAGGGGGAGACTATGGCTACACCTTC.

This chain joins TRBV7-2 and TRBJ1-5; no definite D call. The CDR3 contains 15 residues. V was cut by 5 bases and J by 7 bases, with 18 bases left in between. The germline V gene has CDR1 SGHTA and CDR2 FQGNSA. The CDR3 reads CASSTGNLLGQPQHF. The CDR3 DNA reads TGTGCCAGCAGCACTGGCAATCTCTTGGGCCAGCCCCAGCATTTT.

This clonotype has ten or more counts. CDR3 nucleotides: TGCGCCAGCAGCTTCGTAGCGGGAGGGCTAAATGAGCAGTTCTTC. As protein: CASSFVAGGLNEQFF. V is TRBV5-1 and J is TRBJ2-1, with 11 nucleotides matching TRBD2. The CDR3 covers 15 residues. Unmatched junction bases numbered 5, after V lost 2 bases and J lost 7 bases. Germline-derived CDR1 and CDR2 are SGHRS and YFSETQ.

This clonotype showed up many times. This rearrangement joins TRBV29-1 to TRBJ2-7, with D possibly matching TRBD2 (5 bases). V was clipped by 5 bases and J by 3 bases, with 14 bases between them. The germline V gene encodes CDR1 SQVTM and CDR2 ANQGSEA. This CDR3 is 13 amino acids long. The CDR3 spells CSVSAGSYYEQYF. The CDR3 coding sequence is TGCAGCGTTTCCGCTGGGAGCTACTACGAGCAGTACTTC.

The sample holds many counts of this clonotype. This chain joins TRBV20-1 and TRBJ2-7; TRBD2 might be the D (6 bases). The CDR3 totals 14 residues. The V gene lost 5 bases and the J gene lost 6 bases, with 20 bases spanning the gap. Germline V gene sequence: CDR1 DFQATT, CDR2 SNEGSKA (reference sequence). Here the CDR3 DNA reads TGCAGTGCTCTAAGAGAGGGACTCCTCCGCGAGCAGTACTTC. Its translation is CSALREGLLREQYF.

This clonotype was seen at least ten times. This rearrangement joins TRBV2 to TRBJ2-2; D ambiguous. This CDR3 has 12 amino acids. The V end was cut by 3 bases, the J end by 3 bases, with 2 bases between. Germline values: CDR1 SNHLY, CDR2 FYNNEI. The DNA of the CDR3 is TGTGCCAGCAGTGAGGACACCGGGGAGCTGTTTTTT. This gives the protein CASSEDTGELFF.

This clonotype appeared many times. This chain uses TRBV5-4 with TRBJ2-5, with D uncertain. The CDR3 totals 15 residues. V lost 2 bases to trimming and J lost 0 bases, with 11 bases between them. CDR1 is SGHNT, CDR2 YYREEE, per germline (reference sequence). The CDR3 DNA is TGTGCCAGCAGCTTTCCTGGAGTTAACCAAGAGACCCAGTACTTC. Translated, it gives CASSFPGVNQETQYF. Full variable domain (rest looked up from reference TRBV5-4 and TRBJ2-5): ETGVTQSPTHLIKTRGQQVTLRCSSQSGHNTVSWYQQALGQGPQFIFQYYREEENGRGNFPPRFSGLQFPNYSSELNVNALELDDSALYLCASSFPGVNQETQYFGPGTRLLVL.

This clonotype came up many times. The CDR3 loop reads CSASRPEATEAFF. CDR3 DNA: TGCAGTGCTTCCCGGCCAGAGGCGACTGAAGCTTTCTTT. The chain links TRBV20-1 to TRBJ1-1, with D uncertain. Germline CDR1 is DFQATT and CDR2 is SNEGSKA (reference sequence). This CDR3 is built from 13 residues. The V and J ends lost 5 bases and 5 bases respectively, with 15 bases between them.

This clonotype was seen repeatedly, ten times or more. The J gene is TRBJ2-5, the V gene TRBV12-5, with D possibly being TRBD1 (6 bases). The CDR3 extends over 13 amino acids. CDR1 LGHNT and CDR2 FRNRAP come from the germline V gene. With 6 bases removed from V and 1 base from J, the gap between germline ends came to 9 bases. Here the CDR3 DNA reads TGTGCTAGTGGCTCGGACAGCCAAGAGACCCAGTACTTC. It translates to CASGSDSQETQYF. Supplemented by reference TRBV12-5 and TRBJ2-5, the full variable domain reads DARVTQTPRHKVTEMGQEVTMRCQPILGHNTVFWYRQTMMQGLELLAYFRNRAPLDDSGMPKDRFSAEMPDATLATLKIQPSEPRDSAVYFCASGSDSQETQYFGPGTRLLVL.

This clonotype showed up many times. The chain uses TRBV5-1 and TRBJ2-1, with 11 bases lining up with TRBD2. CDR3 length: 21 residues. After removal of 8 bases from V and 1 base from J, the junction contained 23 bases not matched to a gene. Germline V gene sequence: CDR1 SGHRS, CDR2 YFSETQ. The CDR3 spells CARDRGKTSGICWRSYNEQFF. DNA of the CDR3: TGCGCCAGAGACAGGGGTAAGACTAGCGGGATTTGTTGGAGGTCCTACAATGAGCAGTTCTTC.

About this clonotype itself: A read error is possible here, since a much larger clone lies one base away. Lacking the conserved final phenylalanine or tryptophan, this CDR3 likely reflects a read error. The chain is built from TRBV20-1 and TRBJ2-1; D is perhaps TRBD2 (7 bases). This CDR3 has 18 amino acids. Germline loops: CDR1 DFQATT, CDR2 SNEGSKA (reference sequence). DNA for the CDR3: TGCAGAGCTAGAAGGCGAGGGGGAAGGGGACTAAGCTACAATGAGCAGTTCCTC. Encoded protein: CRARRRGGRGLSYNEQFL.

This clonotype was seen repeatedly, ten times or more. The chain couples TRBV28 to TRBJ2-1; TRBD1 might be the D (6 bases). Germline values: CDR1 MDHEN, CDR2 SYDVKM. The CDR3 is made up of 14 amino acids. V dropped 5 bases and J dropped 9 bases, with 17 bases sitting between them. CDR3 nucleotide sequence: TGTGCCAGCAGTACTGACAGGCCTCTGGGTGAGCAGTTCTTC. This sequence encodes CASSTDRPLGEQFF.

This clonotype was picked up many times. The V gene is TRBV6-2 or TRBV6-3, the J gene TRBJ2-7; D possibly corresponds to TRBD2 (6 bases). Germline V gene sequence: CDR1 MNHEY, CDR2 SVGEGT. CDR3 length: 14 amino acids. Trimming left V 8 bases short and J 5 bases short, with 19 bases between. The CDR3 loop reads CASGPMGGRNEQYF. CDR3 sequence (DNA): TGTGCCAGCGGGCCCATGGGGGGAAGGAACGAGCAGTACTTC.

The sample holds many counts of this clonotype. Compared with germline, one end of the junction differs, possibly owing to a read error. The chain combines TRBV7-9 with TRBJ2-7; 11 bases line up with TRBD2. The CDR3 is made up of 15 amino acids. Germline-derived CDR1 and CDR2 are SEHNR and FQNEAQ (reference sequence). CDR3 DNA sequence: TGTGCCAGCAGCCTAGCGGGAGGACGCTCCTACGAGCAGTACTTC. Residues: CASSLAGGRSYEQYF.

This clonotype was counted ten times or more. The chain is built from TRBV24-1 and TRBJ2-1, with 10 bases matching TRBD2. The CDR3 length is 16 residues. CDR1 and CDR2 from the germline V gene are KGHDR and SFDVKD. The V gene end was trimmed by 8 bases and the J gene end by 5 bases; junction bases not matched to a gene: 11. The CDR3 loop reads CATTDLSSGSNNEQFF. The CDR3, as DNA: TGTGCCACCACCGATCTATCTAGCGGGAGCAACAATGAGCAGTTCTTC.

This clonotype was detected many times. The chain has TRBV6-5 and TRBJ2-5; the match to TRBD2 covers 11 bases. The germline V gene encodes CDR1 MNHEY and CDR2 SVGAGI. The ends lost 5 bases at V and 5 bases at J; junction bases unmatched: 13. This CDR3 is built from 17 residues. The CDR3 here is CASSPRGLAETSETQYF. The CDR3 coding sequence is TGTGCCAGCAGTCCTCGGGGACTAGCGGAAACGTCGGAGACCCAGTACTTC.

On this clonotype: A much bigger clone sits one base away, suggesting this may be a read error. The V gene is TRBV7-2, the J gene TRBJ2-7; the match to TRBD2 covers 8 bases. The germline gives CDR1 SGHTA, CDR2 FQGNSA. The CDR3 extends over 15 amino acids. This CDR3 is CASSLGSGTQYEQCF. Here the CDR3 DNA reads TGTGCCAGCAGCTTGGGTAGCGGGACCCAATACGAGCAGTGCTTC.

This clonotype was picked up many times. Here the CDR3 reads CASKGSGANVLTF. The DNA of the CDR3 is TGTGCCAGCAAGGGCTCTGGGGCCAACGTCCTGACTTTC. The chain recombines TRBV6-2 or TRBV6-3 with TRBJ2-6; no firm D call. The length of the CDR3 is 13 residues. Trimming removed 7 bases at V and 0 bases at J, with 4 bases between. The germline CDR1 and CDR2 sequences are MNHEY and SVGEGT.